This TCR beta chain was documented in a study of T-cell reconstitution after alpha-beta-depleted transplantation in children. The TCRbeta library incorporated unique molecular identifiers. MiXCR was run by TCRdb on the PCR reads, yielding one entry per CDR3 protein. The profile shows about 200,000 distinct CDR3 sequences, roughly 15% of them singletons. The CDR3 has 17 residues. Trimming cost V 1 base and J 1 base; bases outside gene matches: 5. Germline values: CDR1 SGHTA, CDR2 FQGNSA. The chain employs TRBV7-2 and TRBJ1-2; 11 bases are a match to TRBD1. The clonotype comes from a human donor who donated a stem cell graft to a child with acute lymphoblastic leukemia. The specimen was PBMCs from the stem cell graft donor, collected from the stem cell graft. DNA of the CDR3: TGTGCCAGCAGCTTAGGGGGGACAGGGGGGATTAACTATGGCTACACCTTC. It specifies CASSLGGTGGINYGYTF.